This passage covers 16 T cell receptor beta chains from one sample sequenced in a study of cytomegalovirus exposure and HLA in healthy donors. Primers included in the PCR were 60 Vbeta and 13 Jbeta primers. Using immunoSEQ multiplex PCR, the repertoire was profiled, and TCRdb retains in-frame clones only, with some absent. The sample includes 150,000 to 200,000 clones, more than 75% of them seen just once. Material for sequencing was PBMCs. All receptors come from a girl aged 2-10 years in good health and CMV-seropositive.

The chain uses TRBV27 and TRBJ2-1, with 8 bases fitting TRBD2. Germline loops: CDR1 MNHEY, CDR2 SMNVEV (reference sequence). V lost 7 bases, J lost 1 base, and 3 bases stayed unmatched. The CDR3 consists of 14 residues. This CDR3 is CASTREGSYNEQFF. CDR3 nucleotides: TGTGCCAGCACTCGGGAGGGTTCCTACAATGAGCAGTTCTTC.

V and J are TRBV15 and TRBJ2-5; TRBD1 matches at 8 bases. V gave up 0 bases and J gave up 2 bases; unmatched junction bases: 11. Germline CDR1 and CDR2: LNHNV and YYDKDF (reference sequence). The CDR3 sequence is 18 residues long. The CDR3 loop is CATSREPGGSVWQETQYF. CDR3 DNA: TGTGCCACCAGCAGAGAACCAGGGGGCAGCGTTTGGCAAGAGACCCAGTACTTC.

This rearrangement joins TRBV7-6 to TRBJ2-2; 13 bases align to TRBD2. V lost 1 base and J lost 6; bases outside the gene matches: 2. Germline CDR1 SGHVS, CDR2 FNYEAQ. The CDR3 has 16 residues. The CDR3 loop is CASSLVTSGRAGELFF. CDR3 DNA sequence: TGTGCCAGCAGCTTAGTAACTAGCGGGAGGGCCGGGGAGCTGTTTTTT.

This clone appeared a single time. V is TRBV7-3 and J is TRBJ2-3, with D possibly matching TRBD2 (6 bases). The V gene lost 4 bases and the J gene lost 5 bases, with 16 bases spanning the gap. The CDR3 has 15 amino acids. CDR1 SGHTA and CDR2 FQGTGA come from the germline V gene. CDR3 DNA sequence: TGTGCCAGCAGCTATTCGGGAGACTCGGTAGATACGCAGTATTTT. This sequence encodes CASSYSGDSVDTQYF. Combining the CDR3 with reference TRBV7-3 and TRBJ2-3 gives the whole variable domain GAGVSQTPSNKVTEKGKYVELRCDPISGHTALYWYRQSLGQGPEFLIYFQGTGAADDSGLPNDRFFAVRPEGSVSTLKIQRTERGDSAVYLCASSYSGDSVDTQYFGPGTRLTVL.

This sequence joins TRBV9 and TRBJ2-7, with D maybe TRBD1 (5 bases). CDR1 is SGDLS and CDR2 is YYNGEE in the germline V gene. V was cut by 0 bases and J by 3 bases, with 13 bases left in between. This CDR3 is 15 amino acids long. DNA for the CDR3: TGTGCCAGCAGCGTAGAACCAGGGTCTTACTACGAGCAGTACTTC. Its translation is CASSVEPGSYYEQYF.

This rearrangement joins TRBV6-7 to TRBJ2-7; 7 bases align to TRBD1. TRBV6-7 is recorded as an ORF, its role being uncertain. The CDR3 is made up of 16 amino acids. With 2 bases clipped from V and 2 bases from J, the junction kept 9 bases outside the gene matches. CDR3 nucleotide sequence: TGTGCCAGCAGTTACCCGAAGGGGACAGCGGCCTACGAGCAGTACTTC. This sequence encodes CASSYPKGTAAYEQYF.

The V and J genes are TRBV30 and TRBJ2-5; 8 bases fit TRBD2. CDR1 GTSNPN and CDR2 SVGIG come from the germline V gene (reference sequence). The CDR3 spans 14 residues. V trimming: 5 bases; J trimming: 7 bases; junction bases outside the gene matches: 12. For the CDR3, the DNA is TGTGCCTGGGGGCCGGGACTAGGACGGGGGACCCAGTACTTC. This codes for CAWGPGLGRGTQYF.

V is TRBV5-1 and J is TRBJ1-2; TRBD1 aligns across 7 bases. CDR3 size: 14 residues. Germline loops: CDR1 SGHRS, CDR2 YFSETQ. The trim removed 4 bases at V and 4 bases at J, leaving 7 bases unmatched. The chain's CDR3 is CASSPDRAAYGYTF. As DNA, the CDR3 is TGCGCCAGCAGCCCTGACAGGGCGGCCTATGGCTACACCTTC.

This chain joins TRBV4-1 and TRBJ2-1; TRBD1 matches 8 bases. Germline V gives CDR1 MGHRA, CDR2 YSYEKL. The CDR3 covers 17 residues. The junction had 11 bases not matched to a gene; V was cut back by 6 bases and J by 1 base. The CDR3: CASRRFPGTGSYNEQFF. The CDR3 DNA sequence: TGCGCCAGCAGGAGATTCCCCGGGACAGGATCCTACAATGAGCAGTTCTTC.

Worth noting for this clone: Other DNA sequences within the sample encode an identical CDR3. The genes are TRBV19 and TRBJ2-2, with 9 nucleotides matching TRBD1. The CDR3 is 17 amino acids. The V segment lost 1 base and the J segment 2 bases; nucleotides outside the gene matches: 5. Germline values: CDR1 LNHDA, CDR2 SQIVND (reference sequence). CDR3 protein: CASSIGGGQGNTGELFF. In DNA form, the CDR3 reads TGTGCCAGTAGTATAGGGGGGGGACAGGGAAACACCGGGGAGCTGTTTTTT.

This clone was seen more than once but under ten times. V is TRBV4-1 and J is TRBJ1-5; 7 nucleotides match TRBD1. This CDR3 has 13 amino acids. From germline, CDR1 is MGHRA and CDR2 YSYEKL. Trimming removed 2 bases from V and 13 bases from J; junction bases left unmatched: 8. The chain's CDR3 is CASSQNQGQKQHF. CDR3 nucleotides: TGCGCCAGCAGCCAAAATCAGGGACAGAAACAGCATTTT.

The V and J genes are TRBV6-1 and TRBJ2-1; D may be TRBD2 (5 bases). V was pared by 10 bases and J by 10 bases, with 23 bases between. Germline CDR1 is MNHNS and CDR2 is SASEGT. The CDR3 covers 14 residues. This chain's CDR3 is CATSQDLASSEQFF. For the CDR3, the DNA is TGTGCCACCTCACAAGACTTAGCGTCCAGCGAGCAGTTCTTC.

CDR3 nucleotides: TGCGCCAGCAGCCAAGATGCCCAGGGGGCGCGTACTGAAGCTTTCTTT. As protein: CASSQDAQGARTEAFF. This sequence joins TRBV4-1 and TRBJ1-1; 8 positions match TRBD1. This CDR3 has 16 amino acids. The germline V gene encodes CDR1 MGHRA and CDR2 YSYEKL. J lost 5 bases, V lost 0 bases, and 8 bases had no gene match.

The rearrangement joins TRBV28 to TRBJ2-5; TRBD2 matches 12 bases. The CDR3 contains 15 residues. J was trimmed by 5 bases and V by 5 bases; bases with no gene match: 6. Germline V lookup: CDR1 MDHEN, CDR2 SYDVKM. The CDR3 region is CASSRLAGVVETQYF. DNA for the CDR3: TGTGCCAGCAGTAGACTAGCGGGAGTTGTGGAGACCCAGTACTTC.

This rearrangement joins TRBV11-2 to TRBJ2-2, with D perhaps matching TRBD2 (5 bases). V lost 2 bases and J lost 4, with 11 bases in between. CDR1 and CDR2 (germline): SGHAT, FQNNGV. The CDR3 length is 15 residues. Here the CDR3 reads CASSLYPSTTGELFF. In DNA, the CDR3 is TGTGCCAGCAGCTTATATCCTAGCACCACCGGGGAGCTGTTTTTT.

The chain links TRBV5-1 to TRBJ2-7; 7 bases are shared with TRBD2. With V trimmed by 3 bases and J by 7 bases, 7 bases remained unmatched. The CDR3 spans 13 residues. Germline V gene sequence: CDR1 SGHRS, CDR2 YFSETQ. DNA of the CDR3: TGCGCCAGCAGCTCGCAAACAGCGGGGGAGCAGTACTTC. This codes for CASSSQTAGEQYF.